The T cell receptor (beta chain) under discussion was sequenced for a study of blood T cells in healthy people across ages. Study-level findings and limits: A roughly linear fall in TCR beta diversity per million T cells was seen with increasing age. Correlation between TCR beta diversity and naive T cell percentage was strong.

This clonotype was detected only a few times. Its specificity is unknown. Together with a sample-barcoded 5' primer, a J-beta primer mix was included in a second PCR lasting about 6 to 11 cycles. TCRdb redid the calling of the 5' RACE reads with MiXCR, one entry per CDR3 protein. The data show 800,000 to 950,000 distinct CDR3 sequences, just under 30% seen once. The same specimen was also included in a second study, on T cells of mothers and their children.

Source material: blood. The sequence was collected from a woman aged 40 to 50 in good health.

CDR3 residues: CAWGHIGTGNTGELFF. CDR3 nucleotide sequence: TGTGCCTGGGGTCATATTGGGACGGGGAACACCGGGGAGCTGTTTTTT. V is TRBV30 and J is TRBJ2-2; D tentatively fits TRBD1 or TRBD2 (5 bases each). The ends were cut back, 5 bases at V and 1 base at J, with 17 bases in the middle. Per the germline V gene, CDR1 is GTSNPN and CDR2 is SVGIG (reference sequence). The CDR3 has 16 amino acids. The entire variable domain, with the rest obtained from reference TRBV30 and TRBJ2-2, is as follows: SQTIHQWPATLVQPVGSPLSLECTVEGTSNPNLYWYRQAAGRGLQLLFYSVGIGQISSEVPQNLSASRPQDRQFILSSKKLLLSDSGFYLCAWGHIGTGNTGELFFGEGSRLTVL.